This TCR beta chain was obtained from a study of blood T cell repertoires in COVID-19. The study recruited people aged about 18 to 90 years across about two dozen US areas. Participants reported their clinical history, and cohort assignment relied on those reports. Original analysis: Estimates of nucleated cell counts were drawn from the amplification of reference gene primers. TCRdb keeps only in-frame clones here, not all; method: immunoSEQ multiplex PCR. The D gene and trimming were derived from the DNA, and the V and J assignments and clone size from that table. The sample has about 350,000 clones, around 87% seen once. The trim removed 4 bases at V and 2 bases at J, leaving 6 bases unmatched. Per germline, CDR1 SGHVS and CDR2 FQNEAQ. The CDR3 sequence is 16 residues long.

The chain combines TRBV7-8 with TRBJ1-5, with TRBD1 identical over 9 bases. Sequenced sample: PBMCs or T cells enriched from blood (not recorded which). The source is a woman aged 25 to 39 who had recovered from COVID-19. The CDR3 reads CASSSGTGFGNQPQHF. CDR3 coding DNA: TGTGCCAGCAGCTCCGGGACAGGGTTTGGCAATCAGCCCCAGCATTTT.